The subject of this entry is one TCR beta chain. Its cognate antigen has yet to be identified. There are no base qualities to consult, and no much larger clone falls within one base. The sample is drawn from a study of T-cell memory formation after mild COVID-19 (dated by TCRdb to the early 2020s). About the study as a whole: TCR sequence clusters from the two donors were found to be largely donor specific. In two donors, T-cell clones that expanded and contracted after mild COVID-19 were followed by sequencing TCRalpha and TCRbeta repertoires longitudinally. Two young, previously healthy adult volunteers, one female and one male, were included in the cohort. Overall study outcomes, separate from this receptor: SARS-CoV-2 specificity of the second-wave clones peaking on day 37 was not confirmed. From day 15 to 85, contracting clones showed balanced CD4/CD8 phenotypes, whereas a second wave of clones that expanded from day 15 to 37 leaned towards CD4+. Contracting CD4+ clones were found mainly in CM and EM memory subsets, while CD8+ clones were enriched in EMRA. Some responding clones were detected in pre-infection memory, which suggested that pre-existing cross-reactive memory T cells had joined the SARS-CoV-2 response. Only two mild cases were covered by the study, and larger cohorts that include severe cases with pre-infection samples were considered necessary.

Sequenced on an Illumina NovaSeq 6000. Using 5'RACE with constant-segment primers, TCRalpha and TCRbeta cDNA libraries were constructed, with sample barcodes and unique molecular identifiers added in the process. Trizol reagent was used to extract RNA from every sample. The libraries were amplified in two PCR steps, and the second step added a second sample barcode and Illumina TruSeq adapters. The libraries were sequenced on an Illumina NovaSeq using 2 x 150 bp paired-end reads. On the study's bioinformatics: With migec v1.2.7, reads were demultiplexed and then collapsed into UMI-guided consensus sequences. Using mixcr v2.1.11, the UMI consensuses were aligned to TRA and TRB V and J templates and assembled into clonotypes. A clonotype was counted as expanded or contracted only if both edgeR and NoisET called the change significant, with noise models trained on biological replicates. For edgeR calls, the cutoffs were a false discovery rate-adjusted p below 0.01 and a log2 fold-change threshold of 1. PCA with hierarchical clustering of max-normalized trajectories of the 1000 most abundant clonotypes was used as exploratory dynamics analysis. Separately sequenced CD4+ and CD8+ repertoires were used to assign the CD4 or CD8 phenotype of responding clones. TCRdb reanalyzed the raw reads on its own, using fastp at Q25 for trimming and MiXCR for clone calling, and kept in-frame beta chains. Each entry is one CDR3 protein sequence, shown with its most common DNA and genes. TCRdb, not the original authors, processed these V and J calls. This sample gives more than 15,000 distinct CDR3 sequences in total; approximately 23% of them show up just once. Around 60% of the sample is held by the ten biggest clonotypes.

PBMCs were isolated by Ficoll-Paque density gradient centrifugation. Source material: PBMCs or a T cell subset sorted from them (not recorded which). The TCR comes from a man between 18 and 35 years old who had mild COVID-19 (a few samples of this study predate the infection). The sample titles of this study are shuffled in the database, so cell type and time point are left out; the donor was told from shared clones.

For the CDR3, the sequence is CASSYNGGRGVGYTF. The DNA sequence is TGTGCCAGCAGTTACAATGGCGGCCGGGGAGTCGGCTACACCTTC. The V and J segments used are TRBV6-5 and TRBJ1-2, with the D segment identity uncertain. The trim is 2 bases for V and 8 bases for J, with a gap of 18 bases between the germline ends. Measured from the cysteine to the phenylalanine, the CDR3 is 15 residues long. Left in the record is the CDR3 DNA by itself, 45 bases read in frame from the first base. According to the germline V gene, CDR1 reads MNHEY and CDR2 reads SVGAGI.